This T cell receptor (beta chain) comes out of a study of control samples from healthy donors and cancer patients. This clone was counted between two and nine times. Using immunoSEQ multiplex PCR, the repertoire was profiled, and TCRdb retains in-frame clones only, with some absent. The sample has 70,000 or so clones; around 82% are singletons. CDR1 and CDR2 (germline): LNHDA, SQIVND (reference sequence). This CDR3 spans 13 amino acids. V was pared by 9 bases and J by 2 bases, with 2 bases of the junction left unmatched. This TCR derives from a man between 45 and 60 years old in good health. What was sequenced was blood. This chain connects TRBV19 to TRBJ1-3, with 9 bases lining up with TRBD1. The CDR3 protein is CASTGGAGNTIYF. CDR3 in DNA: TGTGCCAGCACAGGGGGCGCTGGAAACACCATATATTTT.